This T cell receptor beta chain was identified in a study of read filtering for tumor transcriptome and immune sequencing. Study-wide findings and caveats: Compared with RNA-seq, IR-seq gave much higher clonotype depth and reliability.

From around 440 ng of RNA, a library with molecular barcoded alpha/delta and beta/gamma adaptors was made. A single record per CDR3 protein comes from TCRdb applying MiXCR to the reads. The table includes over 50,000 distinct CDR3 sequences, about 19% detected once. Every patient had bone marrow sampled while the disease was active. As to this clonotype: Its antigen is not known.

This TCR came from a donor at least 40 years old with multiple myeloma. Sequencing input: a population of CD138-negative cells sorted from bone marrow.

CDR3 region: CASRVRQTIGNTIYF. Here the CDR3 DNA reads TGTGCCAGCCGAGTGAGACAGACTATTGGAAACACCATATATTTT. The J gene is TRBJ1-3, the V gene TRBV3-1, with TRBD1 as a possible D gene (5 bases). V lost 8 bases and J 3 bases, leaving 17 bases between the germline ends. CDR1 is LGHDT, CDR2 YNNKEL, per germline (reference sequence). The length of the CDR3 is 15 residues.